Shown below are 25 T cell receptor beta chains from a single sample sequenced in a study of TIL therapy for anti-PD-1-resistant metastatic lung cancer. The sample's time point: pre-treatment sample, taken before nivolumab and TIL therapy. The immunoSEQ assay was v3. Clones were sequenced by immunoSEQ multiplex PCR, and TCRdb holds only the in-frame ones, with some missing. In the table there are tens of thousands of clones, over 70% of which are singletons. The sequences come from blood, collected at baseline. These receptors were obtained from a person aged 25-80 years with non-small cell lung cancer.

As to this clone: The junction differs from germline at one of its ends, possibly a read error. The genes are TRBV6-5 and TRBJ1-1; D is unclear. The CDR3 is made up of 13 amino acids. CDR1 MNHEY and CDR2 SVGAGI come from the germline V gene. CDR3 sequence reads: CASSDSDAMQAFF. CDR3 bases: TGTGCCAGCAGTGACTCGGACGCGATGCAAGCTTTCTTT.

CDR3 sequence: CASSPDFSYEQYF. CDR3 coding DNA: TGTGCCAGCAGCCCCGACTTCTCCTACGAGCAGTACTTC. The chain couples TRBV11-2 to TRBJ2-7; no clear D gene. V lost 5 bases and J lost 0, with 8 bases in between. The CDR3 runs to 13 residues. The germline V gene encodes CDR1 SGHAT and CDR2 FQNNGV.

The chain carries TRBV12-3 or TRBV12-4 and TRBJ2-1; D possibly matches TRBD1 or TRBD2 (5 bases each). The CDR3 contains 12 residues. Trimming stripped 1 base from V and 7 bases from J, with 5 bases between. CDR3 sequence reads: CASSLGGNEQFF. The CDR3 DNA is TGTGCCAGCAGTTTAGGGGGGAATGAGCAGTTCTTC.

The chain links TRBV13 to TRBJ2-7; 8 nucleotides agree with TRBD1. Germline loops: CDR1 PRHDT, CDR2 FYEKMQ (reference sequence). Losses at the gene ends were 5 bases for V and 6 bases for J; bases not matched to a gene: 15. The CDR3 contains 16 residues. The CDR3 DNA sequence: TGTGCCAGCAGCCCCGGACAGGGTAGAGGACAGGGCGAGCAGTACGTC. Translation: CASSPGQGRGQGEQYV.

The J gene is TRBJ2-1, the V gene TRBV6-4; D is uncertain. Trimming pared 6 bases from V and 0 bases from J, leaving 12 bases between. CDR3 size: 15 residues. The germline V gene has CDR1 MRHNA and CDR2 SNTAGT. CDR3 in amino acids: CASSQMRSSYNEQFF. The DNA for the CDR3 is TGTGCCAGCAGCCAGATGAGGAGCTCCTACAATGAGCAGTTCTTC.

This chain uses TRBV3-1 (or the pseudogene TRBV3-2) with TRBJ2-1, with D possibly called TRBD1 or TRBD2 (6 bases each). Trimming stripped 1 base from V and 4 bases from J, with 17 bases between. This CDR3 is built from 17 residues. The germline V gene has CDR1 LGHDT and CDR2 YNNKEL (reference sequence). The CDR3 here is CASSQGGARTTYNEQFF. The CDR3 DNA reads TGTGCCAGCAGCCAAGGGGGGGCCCGCACAACTTACAATGAGCAGTTCTTC.

The rearrangement links TRBV5-1 to TRBJ2-1, with D possibly TRBD1 on 6 matching bases. This CDR3 comprises 12 residues. Germline CDR1 reads SGHRS; CDR2 reads YFSETQ. V was trimmed by 4 bases and J by 4 bases, leaving 6 bases between them. CDR3 residues: CASSGQYNEQFF. The CDR3 coding sequence is TGCGCCAGCAGCGGACAGTACAATGAGCAGTTCTTC.

This clone was observed a few times. The chain links TRBV2 to TRBJ1-2; 7 bases agree with TRBD1. CDR1 and CDR2 from the germline V gene are SNHLY and FYNNEI. With V trimmed by 7 bases and J by 2 bases, 7 bases remained unmatched. The CDR3 consists of 14 residues. CDR3 in DNA: TGTGCCAGCATGAGGGACAGTTACAACTATGGCTACACCTTC. Translation: CASMRDSYNYGYTF.

The gene calls are TRBV6-5 and TRBJ1-4; D is uncertain. Germline loops: CDR1 MNHEY, CDR2 SVGAGI. This CDR3 comprises 14 residues. The V gene lost 7 bases and the J gene lost 0 bases, with 9 bases spanning the gap. CDR3 protein: CASMRISTNEKLFF. As DNA, the CDR3 is TGTGCCAGCATGAGGATATCAACTAATGAAAAACTGTTTTTT.

This chain uses TRBV4-1 with TRBJ1-4; D remains ambiguous. The germline V gene has CDR1 MGHRA and CDR2 YSYEKL. The V gene lost 8 bases and the J gene lost 5 bases, with 12 bases spanning the gap. This CDR3 spans 13 amino acids. CDR3 residues: CASSRIQNEKLFF. The CDR3 DNA sequence: TGCGCCAGCTCGCGCATACAGAATGAAAAACTGTTTTTT.

A single count supports this clone. The V call is TRBV7-9, the J call TRBJ1-1; tentative D call: TRBD1 (5 bases). Germline V gene data show CDR1 as SEHNR and CDR2 as FQNEAQ (reference sequence). V lost 2 bases, J lost 4 bases, and 11 bases lay in between. The CDR3 length is 14 residues. CDR3 amino acids: CASSLQGESTEAFF. The DNA for the CDR3 is TGTGCCAGCAGCTTACAAGGGGAGAGCACTGAAGCTTTCTTT.

The chain uses TRBV2 and TRBJ2-7, with unresolved D. This CDR3 region has 13 residues. V was cut by 4 bases and J by 2 bases, with 9 bases left in between. CDR1 is SNHLY, CDR2 FYNNEI, per germline. CDR3 sequence: CASSASSTYEQYF. The DNA of the CDR3 is TGTGCCAGCAGTGCCTCGTCTACCTACGAGCAGTACTTC.

The chain carries TRBV5-1 and TRBJ2-6; no reliable D call. Germline CDR1 reads SGHRS; CDR2 reads YFSETQ. V was cut by 4 bases and J by 0 bases, with 11 bases left in between. The CDR3 runs 16 residues. For the CDR3, the DNA is TGCGCCAGCAGCCCGCCGGCGTCCTCTGGGGCCAACGTCCTGACTTTC. Protein product: CASSPPASSGANVLTF.

V and J are TRBV28 and TRBJ2-1; 8 bases align to TRBD1. This CDR3 has 16 amino acids. V lost 6 bases, J lost 12 bases, and 19 bases stayed unmatched. Germline CDR1 MDHEN, CDR2 SYDVKM. Here the CDR3 DNA reads TGTGCCAGCAGGCCCGCAGGGGGCAAGAGGGTCAACGGGCAGTTCTTC. Translating it yields CASRPAGGKRVNGQFF.

This clone was seen more than once but under ten times. The chain carries TRBV2 and TRBJ1-3; D not resolved. CDR1 and CDR2 from the germline V gene are SNHLY and FYNNEI. V was shortened by 4 bases and J by 0 bases, with 4 bases between the two germline ends. The CDR3 has 13 amino acids. In DNA, the CDR3 is TGTGCCAGCAGTGTTTTCTCTGGAAACACCATATATTTT. Its translation is CASSVFSGNTIYF. Full variable domain (missing parts from reference TRBV2 and TRBJ1-3): EPEVTQTPSHQVTQMGQEVILRCVPISNHLYFYWYRQILGQKVEFLVSFYNNEISEKSEIFDDQFSVERPDGSNFTLKIRSTKLEDSAMYFCASSVFSGNTIYFGEGSWLTVV.

This chain links TRBV9 with TRBJ2-3, with 10 bases fitting TRBD2. The germline gives CDR1 SGDLS, CDR2 YYNGEE. V trimming: 3 bases; J trimming: 9 bases; junction bases outside the gene matches: 10. This CDR3 is 15 amino acids long. Written as DNA, the CDR3 is TGTGCCAGCAGCGCAGGGGTAGCGGGAGGCCCGACGCAGTATTTT. Its translation is CASSAGVAGGPTQYF.

This clone appeared a few times. This chain joins TRBV3-1 (or the pseudogene TRBV3-2) and TRBJ1-1; 8 nucleotides match TRBD1. In germline, CDR1 is LGHDT, CDR2 YNNKEL (reference sequence). After removal of 7 bases from V and 4 bases from J, the junction contained 5 bases not matched to a gene. CDR3 length: 13 residues. CDR3 nucleotide sequence: TGTGCCAGCAAGACAGGGGCGGGCACTGAAGCTTTCTTT. Its translation: CASKTGAGTEAFF.

The V gene is TRBV6-5, the J gene TRBJ2-3, with D tentatively TRBD1 (6 bases). The V gene lost 2 bases and the J gene lost 4 bases, with 13 bases spanning the gap. Germline V gene sequence: CDR1 MNHEY, CDR2 SVGAGI. The CDR3 spans 15 residues. CDR3 protein: CASSYIRGSADTQYF. CDR3 in DNA: TGTGCCAGCAGTTACATCAGGGGCTCGGCAGATACGCAGTATTTT.

V and J are TRBV6-1 and TRBJ1-1; perhaps TRBD1 as D (6 bases). Trimming removed 3 bases at V and 6 bases at J, with 8 bases between. There are 12 residues in the CDR3. Germline CDR1 MNHNS, CDR2 SASEGT. This CDR3 is CASSDWGPEAFF. CDR3 nucleotide sequence: TGTGCCAGCAGTGATTGGGGGCCTGAAGCTTTCTTT.

In DNA, the CDR3 is TGTGCCACCAGCAGTTATGGGGGCGGTGAGCAGTTCTTC. The encoded protein is CATSSYGGGEQFF. The chain carries TRBV15 and TRBJ2-1, with a tentative D call TRBD1 (6 bases). The CDR3 runs to 13 residues. V was pared by 3 bases and J by 9 bases, with 12 bases between. Germline V CDR1 and CDR2: LNHNV, YYDKDF (reference sequence).

The J gene is TRBJ2-2, the V gene TRBV5-1, with 12 bases aligning to TRBD2. Per the germline V gene, CDR1 is SGHRS and CDR2 is YFSETQ. This CDR3 is 16 amino acids long. J lost 4 bases, V lost 0 bases, and 1 base had no gene match. The CDR3 reads CASSLASGRATGELFF. The CDR3 DNA reads TGCGCCAGCAGCTTGGCTAGCGGGAGGGCCACCGGGGAGCTGTTTTTT.

The CDR3: CATRGVQETQYF. Written as DNA, the CDR3 is TGCGCCACAAGGGGGGTGCAAGAGACCCAGTACTTC. The rearrangement uses TRBV5-1 and TRBJ2-5; D is tentatively TRBD1 or TRBD2 (6 bases each). Germline CDR1 is SGHRS and CDR2 is YFSETQ. The CDR3 spans 12 residues. The ends were cut back, 9 bases at V and 2 bases at J, with 11 bases in the middle. Using reference TRBV5-1 and TRBJ2-5 for the parts outside the CDR3, the full variable domain is KAGVTQTPRYLIKTRGQQVTLSCSPISGHRSVSWYQQTPGQGLQFLFEYFSETQRNKGNFPGRFSGRQFSNSRSEMNVSTLELGDSALYLCATRGVQETQYFGPGTRLLVL.

The chain combines TRBV12-5 with TRBJ2-5, with D unresolved. CDR3 length: 11 residues. In germline, CDR1 is LGHNT, CDR2 FRNRAP. The V and J ends lost 5 bases and 4 bases respectively, with 5 bases between them. CDR3 sequence (DNA): TGTGCTAGTGGTCCGACAGAGACCCAGTACTTC. Amino acids: CASGPTETQYF.

The genes are TRBV7-3 and TRBJ2-3; D possibly uses TRBD1 or TRBD2 (6 bases each). Germline CDR1 reads SGHTA; CDR2 reads FQGTGA. V lost 2 bases, J lost 4 bases, and 10 bases lay in between. The CDR3 runs 14 residues. The CDR3 nucleotides are TGTGCCAGCAGCTTAGGGGGGCCCCCAGATACGCAGTATTTT. Amino acid sequence: CASSLGGPPDTQYF.

The chain has TRBV2 and TRBJ2-5; 14 nucleotides match TRBD2. There are 15 residues in the CDR3. V gave up 10 bases and J gave up 4 bases; unmatched junction bases: 8. Per germline, CDR1 SNHLY and CDR2 FYNNEI. CDR3 nucleotides: TGTGCCAACTCAGGGACTAGCGGGAGACCAGAGACCCAGTACTTC. Amino acid sequence: CANSGTSGRPETQYF.